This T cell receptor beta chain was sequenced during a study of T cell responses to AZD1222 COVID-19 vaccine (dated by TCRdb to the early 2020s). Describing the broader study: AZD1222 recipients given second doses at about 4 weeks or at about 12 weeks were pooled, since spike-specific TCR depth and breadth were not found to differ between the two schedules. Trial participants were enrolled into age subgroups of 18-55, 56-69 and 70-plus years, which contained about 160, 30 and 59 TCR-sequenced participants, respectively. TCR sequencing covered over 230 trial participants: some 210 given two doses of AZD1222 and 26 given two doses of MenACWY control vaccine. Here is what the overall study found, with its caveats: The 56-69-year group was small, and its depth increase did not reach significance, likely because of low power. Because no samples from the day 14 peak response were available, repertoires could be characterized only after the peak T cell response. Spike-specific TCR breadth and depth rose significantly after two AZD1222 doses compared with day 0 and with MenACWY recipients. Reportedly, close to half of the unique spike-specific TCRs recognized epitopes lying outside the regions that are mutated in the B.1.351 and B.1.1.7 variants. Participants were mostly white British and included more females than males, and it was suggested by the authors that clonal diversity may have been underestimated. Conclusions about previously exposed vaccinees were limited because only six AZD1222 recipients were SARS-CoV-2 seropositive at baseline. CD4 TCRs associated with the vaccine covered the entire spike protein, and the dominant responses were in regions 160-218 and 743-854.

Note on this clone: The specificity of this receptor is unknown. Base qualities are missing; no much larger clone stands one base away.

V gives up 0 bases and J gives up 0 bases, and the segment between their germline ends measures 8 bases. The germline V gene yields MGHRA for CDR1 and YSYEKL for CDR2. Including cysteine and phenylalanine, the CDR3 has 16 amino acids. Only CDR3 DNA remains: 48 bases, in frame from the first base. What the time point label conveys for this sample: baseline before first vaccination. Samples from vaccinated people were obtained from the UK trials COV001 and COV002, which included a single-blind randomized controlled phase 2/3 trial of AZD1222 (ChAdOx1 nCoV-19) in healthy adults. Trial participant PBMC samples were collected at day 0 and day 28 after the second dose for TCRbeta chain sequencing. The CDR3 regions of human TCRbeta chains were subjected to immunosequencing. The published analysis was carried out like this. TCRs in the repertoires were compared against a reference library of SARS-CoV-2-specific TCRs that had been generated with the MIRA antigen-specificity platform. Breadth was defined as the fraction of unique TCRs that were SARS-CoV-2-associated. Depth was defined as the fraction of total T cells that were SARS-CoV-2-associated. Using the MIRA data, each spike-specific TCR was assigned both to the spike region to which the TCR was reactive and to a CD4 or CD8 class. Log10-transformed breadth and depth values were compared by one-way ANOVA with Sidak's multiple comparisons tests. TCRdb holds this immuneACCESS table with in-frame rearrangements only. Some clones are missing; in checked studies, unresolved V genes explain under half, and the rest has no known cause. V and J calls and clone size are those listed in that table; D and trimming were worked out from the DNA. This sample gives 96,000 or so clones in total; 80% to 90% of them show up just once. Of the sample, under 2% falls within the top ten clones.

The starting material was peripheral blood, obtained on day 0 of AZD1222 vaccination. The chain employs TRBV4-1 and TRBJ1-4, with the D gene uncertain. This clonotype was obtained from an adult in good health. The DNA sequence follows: TGCGCCAGCAGCCAAGAATCAGTAGCAACTAATGAAAAACTGTTTTTT. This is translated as CASSQESVATNEKLFF.